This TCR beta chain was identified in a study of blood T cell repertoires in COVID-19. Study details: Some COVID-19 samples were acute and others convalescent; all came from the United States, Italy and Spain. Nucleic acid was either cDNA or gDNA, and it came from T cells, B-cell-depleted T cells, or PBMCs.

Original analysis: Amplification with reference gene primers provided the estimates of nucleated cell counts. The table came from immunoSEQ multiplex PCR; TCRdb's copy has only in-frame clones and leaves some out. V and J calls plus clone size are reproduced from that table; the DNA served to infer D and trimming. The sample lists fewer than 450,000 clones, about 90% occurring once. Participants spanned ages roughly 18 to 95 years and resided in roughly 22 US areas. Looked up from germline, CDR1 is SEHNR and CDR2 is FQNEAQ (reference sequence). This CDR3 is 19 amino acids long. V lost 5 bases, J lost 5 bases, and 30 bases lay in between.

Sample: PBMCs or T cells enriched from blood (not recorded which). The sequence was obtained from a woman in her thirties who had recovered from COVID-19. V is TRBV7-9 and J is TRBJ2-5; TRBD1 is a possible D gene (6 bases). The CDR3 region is CASSPLPSGQRYKRETQYF. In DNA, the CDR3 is TGTGCCAGCAGCCCCCTACCCTCCGGACAGCGATATAAAAGGGAGACCCAGTACTTC.